The 10 T cell receptor beta chains presented below share a single source sample, sequenced in a study of T cells in Graves' hyperthyroidism and ophthalmopathy. TCR beta CDR3 region amplification was performed from RNA transcripts. Primed by the HTBI set, a first-round RT-PCR was run on the TCR CDR3. TCRdb recomputed calls from the multiplex PCR reads with MiXCR, one row per CDR3 protein. The data contain a few hundred thousand distinct CDR3 sequences, roughly 45% of them seen just once; the ten biggest clones take up about 45%. Sequenced input: peripheral blood or thyroid tissue (not recorded which). These receptor sequences come from an adult woman with Graves' disease, either hyperthyroidism or ophthalmopathy (not recorded which).

This clonotype was detected many times. This sequence joins TRBV7-3 and TRBJ1-1; D perhaps matches TRBD1 (6 bases). CDR3 length: 14 residues. Germline loops: CDR1 SGHTA, CDR2 FQGTGA. V was pared by 5 bases and J by 0 bases, with 10 bases between. The DNA of the CDR3 is TGTGCCAGCAGCCAACAGGGCATGAACACTGAAGCTTTCTTT. Translated, it gives CASSQQGMNTEAFF. Combining the CDR3 with reference TRBV7-3 and TRBJ1-1 gives the whole variable domain GAGVSQTPSNKVTEKGKYVELRCDPISGHTALYWYRQSLGQGPEFLIYFQGTGAADDSGLPNDRFFAVRPEGSVSTLKIQRTERGDSAVYLCASSQQGMNTEAFFGQGTRLTVV.

Comment on this clonotype: This may stem from a read error, because a much larger clone lies one nucleotide away. This chain joins TRBV7-9 and TRBJ2-5; D possibly uses TRBD1 or TRBD2 (5 bases each). Germline V gene sequence: CDR1 SEHNR, CDR2 FQNEAQ (reference sequence). Between the trimmed V and J ends, which lost 4 bases and 4 bases, there was a span of 16 bases. This CDR3 is built from 15 residues. Written as DNA, the CDR3 is TGTGCCAGCAGCTCCGGGACCCTCGTAAGAGAGACCCAGTACTTC. This sequence encodes CASSSGTLVRETQYF.

J is TRBJ2-7 and V is TRBV15; TRBD1 agrees at 7 bases. The CDR3 has 14 amino acids. The V gene's germline CDR1 is LNHNV and CDR2 YYDKDF (reference sequence). The junction had 6 bases not matched to a gene; V was cut back by 5 bases and J by 2 bases. The CDR3: CATSAIQGPYEQYF. As DNA, the CDR3 is TGTGCCACCAGCGCTATACAGGGGCCCTACGAGCAGTACTTC.

This rearrangement joins TRBV20-1 to TRBJ1-5, with a weak D call TRBD1 (6 bases). The CDR3 length is 15 residues. Germline V gene data show CDR1 as DFQATT and CDR2 as SNEGSKA (reference sequence). With 6 bases removed from V and 4 bases from J, the gap between germline ends came to 19 bases. CDR3 loop: CSAHQLGQGNQPQHF. The CDR3 coding sequence is TGCAGTGCGCACCAATTGGGCCAGGGGAATCAGCCCCAGCATTTT.

This chain joins TRBV7-9 and TRBJ2-3, with 8 bases lining up with TRBD2. CDR1 is SEHNR and CDR2 is FQNEAQ in the germline V gene (reference sequence). J lost 3 bases, V lost 2 bases, and 4 bases had no gene match. This CDR3 is built from 15 residues. The CDR3 loop is CASSLIAGNTDTQYF. In DNA, the CDR3 is TGTGCCAGCAGCTTAATAGCGGGAAATACAGATACGCAGTATTTT. The complete variable domain, with remaining parts taken from reference TRBV7-9 and TRBJ2-3, reads DTGVSQNPRHKITKRGQNVTFRCDPISEHNRLYWYRQTLGQGPEFLTYFQNEAQLEKSRLLSDRFSAERPKGSFSTLEIQRTEQGDSAMYLCASSLIAGNTDTQYFGPGTRLTVL.

This clonotype was observed many times. This chain connects TRBV6-6 to TRBJ1-1; 7 nucleotides align to TRBD1. The CDR3 spans 16 residues. With V trimmed by 0 bases and J by 2 bases, 6 bases remained unmatched. Germline values: CDR1 MNHNY, CDR2 SVGAGI (reference sequence). The CDR3 here is CASSYSVAGGNTEAFF. The CDR3 DNA sequence: TGTGCCAGCAGTTACTCGGTAGCAGGGGGAAACACTGAAGCTTTCTTT.

This sequence joins TRBV29-1 and TRBJ1-1, with TRBD1 as a possible D gene (6 bases). In germline, CDR1 is SQVTM, CDR2 ANQGSEA. Trimming removed 1 base at V and 4 bases at J, with 13 bases between. The CDR3 has 14 residues. CDR3 loop: CSVEGRLGATEAFF. For the CDR3, the DNA is TGCAGCGTTGAAGGGCGGCTGGGGGCCACTGAAGCTTTCTTT.

This chain joins TRBV6-5 and TRBJ2-7; tentatively, D is TRBD2 (6 bases). This CDR3 spans 12 amino acids. The germline gives CDR1 MNHEY, CDR2 SVGAGI. Trimming left V 5 bases short and J 3 bases short, with 8 bases between. CDR3 loop: CASSTSIYEQYF. The CDR3 DNA sequence: TGTGCCAGCAGTACTAGCATCTACGAGCAGTACTTC.

The V gene is TRBV6-2 or TRBV6-3, the J gene TRBJ2-4; D is perhaps TRBD1 (6 bases). V was cut by 6 bases and J by 0 bases, with 15 bases left in between. The CDR3 spans 16 residues. CDR1 and CDR2 (germline): MNHEY, SVGEGT. The CDR3 nucleotides are TGTGCCAGCAGACCCCAGGGGCTATTAGCCAAAAACATTCAGTACTTC. This gives the protein CASRPQGLLAKNIQYF.

The V call is TRBV10-3, the J call TRBJ1-2, with 9 bases matching TRBD1. Losses at the gene ends were 6 bases for V and 3 bases for J; bases not matched to a gene: 5. Per the germline V gene, CDR1 is ENHRY and CDR2 is SYGVKD. The CDR3 length is 14 residues. The CDR3 coding sequence is TGTGCCATCAGGGGGACAGGGTTGGACTATGGCTACACCTTC. It encodes CAIRGTGLDYGYTF.